The 31 T cell receptor beta chains below were found in one sample sequenced in a study of cytomegalovirus exposure and HLA in healthy donors. Primers: 60 Vbeta forward and 13 Jbeta reverse. The data were produced by immunoSEQ multiplex PCR, yet TCRdb's version contains in-frame clones alone and is incomplete. The sample carries 200,000 to 250,000 clones, about 75% recorded once. Input material: PBMCs. The receptor set was obtained from a man between 18 and 29 years old in good health and CMV-seronegative.

The chain joins TRBV19 to TRBJ2-5, with TRBD1 as a possible D gene (6 bases). V was trimmed by 4 bases and J by 5 bases, leaving 11 bases between them. The CDR3 runs 13 residues. Germline V gene lookup returns CDR1 LNHDA and CDR2 SQIVND (reference sequence). The CDR3 bases are TGTGCCAGTAGTACACAGGGTGGGGAGACCCAGTACTTC. Residues: CASSTQGGETQYF.

The J gene is TRBJ1-6, the V gene TRBV6-5, with D unresolved. Germline V gives CDR1 MNHEY, CDR2 SVGAGI. The length of the CDR3 is 14 residues. Trimming stripped 0 bases from V and 4 bases from J, with 4 bases between. In DNA form, the CDR3 reads TGTGCCAGCAGTTACTCGACTTATAATTCACCCCTCCACTTT. Translated: CASSYSTYNSPLHF.

V and J are TRBV19 and TRBJ2-7; 8 bases line up with TRBD1. In germline, CDR1 is LNHDA, CDR2 SQIVND (reference sequence). CDR3 size: 15 residues. The junction had 6 bases not matched to a gene; V was cut back by 0 bases and J by 5 bases. The CDR3 protein is CASSIDGQGGNEQYF. CDR3 coding DNA: TGTGCCAGTAGTATAGATGGACAGGGCGGGAACGAGCAGTACTTC.

This clone has just one count. The chain combines TRBV4-1 with TRBJ2-1; the D is unclear. Trimming stripped 5 bases from V and 10 bases from J, with 18 bases between. CDR3 size: 14 residues. CDR1 and CDR2 (germline): MGHRA, YSYEKL. The CDR3 loop reads CASSSQEMMSEQFF. CDR3 DNA: TGCGCCAGCAGCAGCCAAGAGATGATGTCGGAGCAGTTCTTC.

This chain links TRBV7-9 with TRBJ1-5, with D possibly TRBD1 on 6 matching bases. Trimming cost V 5 bases and J 1 base, with 12 bases left between them. CDR1 is SEHNR and CDR2 is FQNEAQ in the germline V gene (reference sequence). The CDR3 sequence is 15 residues long. Here the CDR3 DNA reads TGTGCCAGCAGCCCTGGACAGCAAAGCAATCAGCCCCAGCATTTT. It specifies CASSPGQQSNQPQHF.

The rearrangement uses TRBV13 and TRBJ2-7; the D is unclear. The CDR3 loop spans 15 amino acids. V lost 1 base, J lost 2 bases, and 12 bases lay in between. Per germline, CDR1 PRHDT and CDR2 FYEKMQ (reference sequence). This CDR3 is CASSLVRHSAYEQYF. The CDR3 DNA sequence: TGTGCCAGCAGCTTAGTTCGACACTCCGCCTACGAGCAGTACTTC.

The chain combines TRBV5-4 with TRBJ1-1, with 7 bases matching TRBD1. Germline V gene lookup returns CDR1 SGHNT and CDR2 YYREEE (reference sequence). V was clipped by 1 base and J by 5 bases; unmatched bases: 5. CDR3 length: 14 amino acids. The CDR3 DNA follows: TGTGCCAGCAGCTTGAAGACAGGGTGGACTGAAGCTTTCTTT. Translating it yields CASSLKTGWTEAFF.

The chain uses TRBV6-5 and TRBJ1-5; 8 bases align to TRBD1. There are 15 residues in the CDR3. J lost 2 bases, V lost 5 bases, and 5 bases had no gene match. Germline lookup yields CDR1 MNHEY and CDR2 SVGAGI. The DNA for the CDR3 is TGTGCCAGCAGTAGGACAGGGAGGCGCAATCAGCCCCAGCATTTT. Encoded protein: CASSRTGRRNQPQHF.

In its sample, this clone was seen once. J is TRBJ1-1 and V is TRBV30; D is unclear. The CDR3 has 15 amino acids. Germline V gene lookup returns CDR1 GTSNPN and CDR2 SVGIG (reference sequence). Trimming removed 0 bases at V and 0 bases at J, with 11 bases between. The CDR3 spells CAWSVPPQMNTEAFF. CDR3 nucleotide sequence: TGTGCCTGGAGTGTACCCCCACAGATGAACACTGAAGCTTTCTTT. The full variable domain, its missing parts supplied by reference TRBV30 and TRBJ1-1, is SQTIHQWPATLVQPVGSPLSLECTVEGTSNPNLYWYRQAAGRGLQLLFYSVGIGQISSEVPQNLSASRPQDRQFILSSKKLLLSDSGFYLCAWSVPPQMNTEAFFGQGTRLTVV.

The chain links TRBV9 to TRBJ1-6, with D possibly TRBD1 on 5 matching bases. The CDR3 consists of 15 residues. CDR1 is SGDLS and CDR2 is YYNGEE in the germline V gene. V gave up 0 bases and J gave up 9 bases, with 13 bases separating them. The CDR3 sequence is CASSVAGLGGSPLHF. The CDR3, as DNA: TGTGCCAGCAGCGTAGCGGGACTTGGGGGTTCACCCCTCCACTTT.

In its sample, this clone was seen once. This chain links TRBV7-9 with TRBJ2-2; 8 bases are shared with TRBD2. The CDR3 has 17 residues. The V gene's germline CDR1 is SEHNR and CDR2 FQNEAQ (reference sequence). V dropped 2 bases and J dropped 7; count of bases not matched to a gene: 12. This CDR3 reads CASSLKHSGGPGGELFF. The CDR3 DNA reads as TGTGCCAGCAGCTTAAAACACTCGGGAGGGCCGGGCGGGGAGCTGTTTTTT.

The chain couples TRBV27 to TRBJ2-1, with TRBD2 as a possible D gene (5 bases). CDR3 length: 14 amino acids. The germline CDR1 and CDR2 sequences are MNHEY and SMNVEV (reference sequence). The germline V and J ends were trimmed by 3 bases and 9 bases, with 15 bases remaining between them. The CDR3 region has the DNA TGTGCCAGCAGTTTGCGCGGAGCGGTGGGTGAGCAGTTCTTC. Encoded protein: CASSLRGAVGEQFF.

The chain has TRBV7-9 and TRBJ1-4; D is unresolved. Trimming left V 2 bases short and J 6 bases short, with 10 bases between. Germline CDR1 SEHNR, CDR2 FQNEAQ (reference sequence). The CDR3 is 14 residues long. CDR3 in DNA: TGTGCCAGCAGCTTACGAGGGCGGGATGAAAAACTGTTTTTT. Protein product: CASSLRGRDEKLFF.

The chain is built from TRBV2 and TRBJ2-5; weak D call: TRBD2 (5 bases). The CDR3 is 14 residues long. The germline V gene encodes CDR1 SNHLY and CDR2 FYNNEI. V was cut by 8 bases and J by 3 bases, with 16 bases left in between. The CDR3 DNA is TGTGCCAGCGGAATACTAGGTTCGAAAGAGACCCAGTACTTC. This translates into CASGILGSKETQYF.

V is TRBV7-9 and J is TRBJ2-1; tentatively, D is TRBD2 (6 bases). Per germline, CDR1 SEHNR and CDR2 FQNEAQ (reference sequence). Trimming cost V 2 bases and J 5 bases, with 13 bases left between them. The CDR3 runs 15 residues. CDR3 sequence (DNA): TGTGCCAGCAGCTTAACGGGGGAGGAGAACAATGAGCAGTTCTTC. The encoded protein is CASSLTGEENNEQFF.

The chain links TRBV29-1 to TRBJ1-2; D is perhaps TRBD1 (5 bases). V lost 3 bases and J lost 8, with 13 bases in between. The CDR3 loop spans 12 amino acids. CDR1 is SQVTM, CDR2 ANQGSEA, per germline. The DNA of the CDR3 is TGCAGCGTTGAGTCGGCAGGGCCGGGCTACACCTTC. Its translation is CSVESAGPGYTF.

The chain couples TRBV28 to TRBJ2-6; D uncertain. Trimming pared 4 bases from V and 2 bases from J, leaving 6 bases between. Germline CDR1 and CDR2: MDHEN and SYDVKM. This CDR3 spans 14 amino acids. CDR3: CASSSPAGANVLTF. In DNA, the CDR3 is TGTGCCAGCAGTTCCCCAGCTGGGGCCAACGTCCTGACTTTC.

This sequence joins TRBV14 and TRBJ2-7; D not certain. The V end lost 4 bases, the J end lost 2 bases, and 9 bases lay between the germline ends. Germline CDR1 and CDR2: SGHDN and FVKESK. The CDR3 consists of 13 residues. The CDR3 spells CASSPGWAYEQYF. In DNA, the CDR3 is TGTGCCAGCAGCCCCGGGTGGGCCTACGAGCAGTACTTC. The full variable domain, in which reference TRBV14 and TRBJ2-7 provide the parts outside the CDR3, is EAGVTQFPSHSVIEKGQTVTLRCDPISGHDNLYWYRRVMGKEIKFLLHFVKESKQDESGMPNNRFLAERTGGTYSTLKVQPAELEDSGVYFCASSPGWAYEQYFGPGTRLTVT.

The chain uses TRBV19 and TRBJ2-7; TRBD2 is a possible D gene (7 bases). Germline CDR1 reads LNHDA; CDR2 reads SQIVND (reference sequence). V lost 6 bases to trimming and J lost 0 bases, with 18 bases between them. The CDR3 consists of 16 residues. CDR3 residues: CASRNTGGRSSYEQYF. The CDR3 nucleotides read TGTGCCAGTAGAAATACCGGGGGGCGAAGCTCCTACGAGCAGTACTTC.

The V and J genes are TRBV9 and TRBJ2-7; maybe TRBD1 (6 bases). Germline CDR1 SGDLS, CDR2 YYNGEE. The CDR3 totals 14 residues. Trimming removed 4 bases from V and 1 base from J, with 12 bases in between. CDR3 protein: CASSPADSSYEQYF. CDR3 DNA sequence: TGTGCCAGCAGCCCCGCGGACAGTTCCTACGAGCAGTACTTC.

The gene calls are TRBV19 and TRBJ2-5; maybe TRBD1 (7 bases). Germline CDR1 LNHDA, CDR2 SQIVND (reference sequence). Trimming pared 3 bases from V and 0 bases from J, leaving 23 bases between. The CDR3 sequence is 19 residues long. The DNA of the CDR3 is TGTGCCAGTAGTATCGGAGGGTGGGAGACAGGGCGTAACCAAGAGACCCAGTACTTC. Its protein product is CASSIGGWETGRNQETQYF.

The chain employs TRBV13 and TRBJ2-7, with TRBD2 matching over 8 bases. Germline trimming cut 4 bases from V and 1 base from J; bases unmatched to any gene: 3. Per the germline V gene, CDR1 is PRHDT and CDR2 is FYEKMQ (reference sequence). This CDR3 comprises 14 residues. This CDR3 reads CASSSTSVSYEQYF. CDR3 nucleotides: TGTGCCAGCAGCTCGACTAGCGTGTCCTACGAGCAGTACTTC.

Only a few counts were recorded for this clone. The rearrangement joins TRBV6-5 to TRBJ2-7, with D unresolved. The CDR3 is 14 residues long. Germline CDR1 MNHEY, CDR2 SVGAGI. Trimming left V 4 bases short and J 0 bases short, with 10 bases between. CDR3 protein: CASSSPAGSYEQYF. The CDR3 DNA follows: TGTGCCAGCAGTTCCCCGGCAGGCTCCTACGAGCAGTACTTC.

V and J are TRBV7-8 and TRBJ1-1, with 9 bases identical to TRBD1. Looked up from germline, CDR1 is SGHVS and CDR2 is FQNEAQ. V gave up 1 base and J gave up 1 base; unmatched junction bases: 1. The CDR3 spans 15 residues. CDR3: CASSLGGQGNTEAFF. The CDR3 nucleotides are TGTGCCAGCAGCTTAGGGGGACAGGGGAACACTGAAGCTTTCTTT.

Only a few counts were recorded for this clone. CDR3 sequence (DNA): TGTGCCAGCAGTTCTGACAGGGGATACGAGCAGTACTTC. It specifies CASSSDRGYEQYF. V is TRBV6-6 and J is TRBJ2-7, with TRBD1 identical over 8 bases. Looked up from germline, CDR1 is MNHNY and CDR2 is SVGAGI (reference sequence). The CDR3 has 13 amino acids. Trimming cost V 4 bases and J 4 bases; bases outside gene matches: 3.

This clone was detected once. V gene TRBV10-3 combines with J gene TRBJ1-3, with D tentatively TRBD1 (5 bases). The germline V gene encodes CDR1 ENHRY and CDR2 SYGVKD. The ends were cut back, 0 bases at V and 0 bases at J, with 15 bases in the middle. This CDR3 has 18 residues. CDR3 region: CAISESSRERVSGNTIYF. The CDR3 bases are TGTGCCATCAGTGAGTCTTCCAGGGAACGGGTCTCTGGAAACACCATATATTTT.

The chain combines TRBV2 with TRBJ2-1; 7 bases fit TRBD1. The CDR3 extends over 16 amino acids. Trimming at V came to 4 bases and at J to 3 bases, leaving 9 bases not matched to a gene. Germline V CDR1 and CDR2: SNHLY, FYNNEI. The CDR3 here is CASSALDRAHYNEQFF. The CDR3 bases are TGTGCCAGCAGTGCTCTCGACAGGGCTCACTACAATGAGCAGTTCTTC.

The chain uses TRBV7-8 and TRBJ1-3; 10 bases map to TRBD1. Unmatched junction bases numbered 12, after V lost 2 bases and J lost 2 bases. Germline loops: CDR1 SGHVS, CDR2 FQNEAQ. The CDR3 is 19 amino acids. The CDR3 region has the DNA TGTGCCAGCAGCTTACGCCCCTTGGACAGGGGGGGCCCTGGAAACACCATATATTTT. Translated: CASSLRPLDRGGPGNTIYF.

The V call is TRBV28, the J call TRBJ1-2; 10 positions agree with TRBD1. The CDR3 length is 15 residues. CDR1 is MDHEN and CDR2 is SYDVKM in the germline V gene. V shed 2 bases, J shed 3 bases, and the junction held 3 bases outside the gene matches. As DNA, the CDR3 is TGTGCCAGCAGTTTAGACAGGGGGCTCTACTATGGCTACACCTTC. Its protein is CASSLDRGLYYGYTF.

The chain couples TRBV6-5 to TRBJ2-7, with a possible D match to TRBD1 (5 bases). Trimming took 3 bases from V and 3 from J, leaving 9 bases between them. The V gene's germline CDR1 is MNHEY and CDR2 SVGAGI. The CDR3 is 13 residues long. CDR3 coding DNA: TGTGCCAGCAGTTATGTAGGGGACTACGAGCAGTACTTC. It translates to CASSYVGDYEQYF.

The chain uses TRBV5-1 and TRBJ2-3; 8 bases fit TRBD2. With V trimmed by 0 bases and J by 4 bases, 7 bases remained unmatched. This CDR3 is built from 16 residues. The germline gives CDR1 SGHRS, CDR2 YFSETQ. CDR3 sequence reads: CASSLASGGGADTQYF. The DNA for the CDR3 is TGCGCCAGCAGCTTGGCGTCGGGGGGGGGCGCAGATACGCAGTATTTT.